This T cell receptor (beta chain) was sequenced in a study of control samples from healthy donors and cancer patients (dated by TCRdb to the early 2020s). Worth noting for this clone: No cognate antigen has been identified for it. Qualities for individual bases were not recorded, and no much larger clone is one base off.

A distance of 16 bases separates the germline ends of V and J, which lose 4 bases and 3 bases respectively. CDR1 is given as SGHDT and CDR2 as YYEEEE, both from the germline V gene. Spanning cysteine to phenylalanine, the CDR3 consists of 15 amino acids. The read is trimmed to its CDR3 DNA, 45 bases read in frame from base 1. The library relied on the immunoSEQ multiplex PCR assay. TCRdb carries this immuneACCESS record with in-frame sequences only. Its versions omit some clonotypes, under half of them owing to an unresolved V gene in the studies checked, with the rest unexplained. A total of around 160,000 clones appear in this sample, 80% to 95% of them only once. The ten top clones hold 5.8% of the sample.

The sample consisted of blood. The sequence was obtained from a young man in good health. The chain is encoded by TRBV5-6 joined to TRBJ1-1; no D gene is confidently identified. The CDR3 here reads CASSPPPPPYTEAFF. The DNA is TGTGCCAGCAGCCCCCCTCCCCCCCCGTACACTGAAGCTTTCTTT.